This T cell receptor (beta chain) originates from a study of blood T cells in healthy people across ages. This clonotype was counted between two and nine times. Trimming shortened V by 7 bases and J by 3 bases, and 17 bases separated the two germline ends. Germline lookup yields CDR1 MNHEY and CDR2 SMNVEV (reference sequence). The CDR3 has 15 residues. Next came a second PCR, run for about 6 to 11 cycles, which used a sample-barcoded 5' primer along with a J-beta primer mix. MiXCR, applied by TCRdb to the 5' RACE reads, yields one record per CDR3 protein. The sample contains almost 550,000 distinct CDR3 sequences, nearly 25% of which appear only once. The same data also went into a second study, on T cells of mothers and their children.

The V and J genes are TRBV27 and TRBJ2-3, with D unresolved. The clonotype comes from a boy aged 5-17 years in good health. The material sequenced was blood. CDR3 sequence (DNA): TGTGCCAGCATGAAGTTTACTCCCCATACAGATACGCAGTATTTT. Translated: CASMKFTPHTDTQYF.